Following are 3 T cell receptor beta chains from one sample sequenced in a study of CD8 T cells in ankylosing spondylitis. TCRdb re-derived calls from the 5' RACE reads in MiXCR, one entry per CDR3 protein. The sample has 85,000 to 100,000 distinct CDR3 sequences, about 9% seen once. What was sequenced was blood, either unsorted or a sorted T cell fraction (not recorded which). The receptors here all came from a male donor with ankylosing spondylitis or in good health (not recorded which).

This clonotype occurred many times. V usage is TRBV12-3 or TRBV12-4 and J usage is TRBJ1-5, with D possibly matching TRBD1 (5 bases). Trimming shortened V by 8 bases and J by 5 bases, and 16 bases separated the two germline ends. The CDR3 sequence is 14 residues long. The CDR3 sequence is CASSWGDEHQPQHF. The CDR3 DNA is TGTGCCAGCTCCTGGGGCGACGAACATCAGCCCCAGCATTTT.

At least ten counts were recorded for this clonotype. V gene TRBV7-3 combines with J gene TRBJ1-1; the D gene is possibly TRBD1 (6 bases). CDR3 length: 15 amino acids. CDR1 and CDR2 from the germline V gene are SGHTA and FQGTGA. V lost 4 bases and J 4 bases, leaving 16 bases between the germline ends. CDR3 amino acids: CASSYSRGATTEAFF. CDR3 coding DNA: TGTGCCAGCAGCTACAGTCGGGGGGCGACCACTGAAGCTTTCTTT.

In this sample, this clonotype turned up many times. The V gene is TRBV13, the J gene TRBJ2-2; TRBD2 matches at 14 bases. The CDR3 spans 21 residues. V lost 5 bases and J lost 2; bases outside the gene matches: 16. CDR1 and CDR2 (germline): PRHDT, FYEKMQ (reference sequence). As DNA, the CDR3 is TGTGCCAGCAGCCTCTCTCGCCCGGGACTAGCGGGAGTCCATAACACCGGGGAGCTGTTTTTT. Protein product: CASSLSRPGLAGVHNTGELFF.